What follows are 27 T cell receptor beta chains derived from one specimen sequenced in a study of post-analysis software for immune sequencing data. Study observations and caveats: Patients showed TRBV5-6, TRBV5-1 and TRBV20-1 among five TRBV segments more frequent than in controls.

These receptors' targets are unknown. Unique molecular identifiers were built into the TCR beta cDNA libraries. One entry per CDR3 protein results from TCRdb running MiXCR on the PCR reads. The sample yields under 200,000 distinct CDR3 sequences, about 30% seen once. Input material: blood. The receptor set was obtained from a girl younger than 18 with multiple sclerosis.

This clonotype was seen more than once but under ten times. This may be a read error: a much more frequent sequence differs by one nucleotide. This chain connects TRBV7-8 to TRBJ2-7, with D perhaps being TRBD1 or TRBD2 (5 bases each). The tail of the sequence fits TRBJ2-5 better, so the J call may be wrong. The germline V gene encodes CDR1 SGHVS and CDR2 FQNEAQ. The CDR3 runs to 17 residues. CDR3 in DNA: TGTGCCAGCAGCTTAGCCTCTTGGGGACCGGTCCCACAGACCCAGTACTTC. Amino acids: CASSLASWGPVPQTQYF.

Remarks on this clonotype: One base away lies a much larger clone, so this may be a sequencing read error. Here the CDR3 DNA reads TGTGCCAGCAGTTTAAGGGGACCAGATATGCAGTATTTT. It is translated as CASSLRGPDMQYF. The chain recombines TRBV12-3 or TRBV12-4 with TRBJ2-3; possibly TRBD1 or TRBD2 for D (5 bases each). The length of the CDR3 is 13 residues.

This rearrangement joins TRBV10-3 to TRBJ2-1, with D possibly being TRBD1 (5 bases). The V gene's germline CDR1 is ENHRY and CDR2 SYGVKD. This CDR3 region has 15 residues. The V end lost 0 bases, the J end lost 1 base, and 7 bases lay between the germline ends. The CDR3 DNA is TGTGCCATCAGTGAGTCAGGGGCTTCCTACAATGAGCAGTTCTTC. It codes for CAISESGASYNEQFF.

This clonotype has just a few counts. A junction boundary mismatches the germline segment, possibly from a read error. This rearrangement joins TRBV25-1 to TRBJ1-1; D call uncertain. This CDR3 is built from 13 residues. CDR1 and CDR2 from the germline V gene are MGHDK and SYGVNS. The CDR3 DNA reads TGTGCCAGCAGTGATAACCGTTACACTAAAGCTTTCTTT. It specifies CASSDNRYTKAFF.

CDR3 in amino acids: CASSSQGGRDTEAFF. The CDR3 coding sequence is TGTGCCAGCAGTTCCCAGGGGGGGCGGGACACTGAAGCTTTCTTT. The chain uses TRBV27 and TRBJ1-1, with 7 nucleotides matching TRBD1. V dropped 4 bases and J dropped 3; count of bases not matched to a gene: 8. The CDR3 sequence is 15 residues long. Germline values: CDR1 MNHEY, CDR2 SMNVEV (reference sequence).

This clonotype was seen more than once but under ten times. The genes are TRBV20-1 and TRBJ2-7, with 8 positions matching TRBD1. This CDR3 contains 13 residues. CDR1 is DFQATT and CDR2 is SNEGSKA in the germline V gene (reference sequence). Trimming cost V 6 bases and J 4 bases; bases outside gene matches: 8. The CDR3 sequence is CSALGQGWYEQYF. The CDR3 DNA sequence: TGCAGTGCCCTTGGACAGGGATGGTACGAGCAGTACTTC.

In regard to this clonotype: The germline gene is not matched at one end of the junction; a read error may be the cause. The chain employs TRBV5-1 and TRBJ1-2; 8 positions agree with TRBD1. Germline CDR1 reads SGHRS; CDR2 reads YFSETQ. The CDR3 is 13 residues long. The CDR3 reads CVSSDRQGLGYTF. In nucleotides, the CDR3 is TGCGTCAGCAGCGACCGACAGGGGCTCGGCTACACCTTC.

This clonotype was detected many times. The chain employs TRBV7-6 and TRBJ2-1; perhaps TRBD2 as D (5 bases). The V gene's germline CDR1 is SGHVS and CDR2 FNYEAQ. The V and J ends lost 4 bases and 10 bases respectively, with 14 bases between them. There are 13 residues in the CDR3. CDR3 region: CASSSVRGDEQFF. CDR3 nucleotides: TGTGCCAGCAGCTCCGTCCGGGGAGACGAGCAGTTCTTC.

The V call is TRBV6-4, the J call TRBJ2-2, with TRBD2 identical over 9 bases. The germline gives CDR1 MRHNA, CDR2 SNTAGT. With V trimmed by 8 bases and J by 2 bases, 6 bases remained unmatched. The CDR3 covers 15 residues. The CDR3 loop reads CASGSGRHNTGELFF. The CDR3 DNA follows: TGTGCCAGCGGCAGCGGGAGGCATAACACCGGGGAGCTGTTTTTT.

This clonotype occurred many times. V and J are TRBV4-2 and TRBJ2-5, with TRBD2 matching 12 bases. J was trimmed by 4 bases and V by 3 bases; bases with no gene match: 3. Germline CDR1 reads LGHNA; CDR2 reads YNFKEQ. The CDR3 has 15 amino acids. The CDR3 nucleotides are TGTGCCAGCAGCCATTGGACTAGCGGGATAGAGACCCAGTACTTC. Its translation: CASSHWTSGIETQYF.

The sample holds many counts of this clonotype. The gene calls are TRBV20-1 and TRBJ2-7; the D is unclear. Per germline, CDR1 DFQATT and CDR2 SNEGSKA (reference sequence). The CDR3 loop spans 14 amino acids. Trimming removed 1 base at V and 3 bases at J, with 13 bases between. CDR3 region: CSARGQKRFYEQYF. The CDR3 bases are TGCAGTGCTAGAGGGCAGAAACGTTTCTACGAGCAGTACTTC.

This clonotype appeared many times. This chain joins TRBV5-1 and TRBJ1-5; TRBD1 agrees at 8 bases. CDR1 is SGHRS and CDR2 is YFSETQ in the germline V gene. The ends lost 4 bases at V and 2 bases at J; junction bases unmatched: 2. This CDR3 has 14 residues. The CDR3, as DNA: TGCGCCAGCAGCCCGGGACAGGGCAATCAGCCCCAGCATTTT. Protein product: CASSPGQGNQPQHF.

The chain carries TRBV7-9 and TRBJ2-1; 10 nucleotides agree with TRBD2. Germline V CDR1 and CDR2: SEHNR, FQNEAQ (reference sequence). The CDR3 has 17 residues. The J segment lost 4 bases and the V segment lost 5 bases, leaving 11 bases of the junction unmatched. In DNA form, the CDR3 reads TGTGCCAGCAGCGCAGGGGATAGCGGGGGGAAATACAATGAGCAGTTCTTC. Amino acids: CASSAGDSGGKYNEQFF.

This clonotype was seen many times. The chain couples TRBV7-9 to TRBJ2-6; D could derive from TRBD1 or TRBD2 (5 bases each). V lost 4 bases and J 0 bases, leaving 10 bases between the germline ends. Per germline, CDR1 SEHNR and CDR2 FQNEAQ (reference sequence). The CDR3 consists of 16 residues. Here the CDR3 DNA reads TGTGCCAGCAGCTATTCAGGGAGCTCTGGGGCCAACGTCCTGACTTTC. Translated: CASSYSGSSGANVLTF.

Remarks on this clonotype: A much larger clone lies one base from this, so it may be a read error. This chain links TRBV18 with TRBJ2-4; D gene uncertain. The J call may be incorrect, as the DNA end agrees better with TRBJ2-7. This CDR3 spans 14 amino acids. Germline V lookup: CDR1 KGHSH, CDR2 LQKENI. The CDR3 DNA is TGTGCCAGCTCACCCTCCATGGAATGCCACGAGCAGTACTTC. Its translation is CASSPSMECHEQYF.

There are a few counts of this clonotype. The chain couples TRBV20-1 to TRBJ1-2, with D perhaps matching TRBD1 (5 bases). The germline CDR1 and CDR2 sequences are DFQATT and SNEGSKA (reference sequence). The CDR3 extends over 11 amino acids. V shed 4 bases and J shed 6 bases, with 9 bases lying between them. The CDR3 spells CSATNRNGYTF. As DNA, the CDR3 is TGCAGTGCTACAAACAGGAATGGCTACACCTTC.

V gene TRBV30 combines with J gene TRBJ2-1; D is unresolved. V lost 4 bases to trimming and J lost 4 bases, with 8 bases between them. Germline values: CDR1 GTSNPN, CDR2 SVGIG (reference sequence). This CDR3 has 12 amino acids. The chain's CDR3 is CAWIVGYNEQFF. Here the CDR3 DNA reads TGTGCCTGGATTGTAGGGTACAATGAGCAGTTCTTC.

In the case of this clonotype: A much larger clone is a single base away; this may be a read error. The V call is TRBV28, the J call TRBJ2-3; 8 bases line up with TRBD2. The CDR3 runs 15 residues. The germline CDR1 and CDR2 sequences are MDHEN and SYDVKM. The CDR3, as DNA: TGTGCCGGCAGTTTCTTAGCGGGGTTCACAGATACGCAGTATTTT. Translating gives CAGSFLAGFTDTQYF. The whole variable domain, filled in from reference TRBV28 and TRBJ2-3, reads DVKVTQSSRYLVKRTGEKVFLECVQDMDHENMFWYRQDPGLGLRLIYFSYDVKMKEKGDIPEGYSVSREKKERFSLILESASTNQTSMYLCAGSFLAGFTDTQYFGPGTRLTVL.

This clonotype showed up many times. This chain links TRBV20-1 with TRBJ2-5; 7 bases align to TRBD1. The CDR3 sequence is 15 residues long. Germline V gives CDR1 DFQATT, CDR2 SNEGSKA (reference sequence). V shed 0 bases, J shed 5 bases, and the junction held 9 bases outside the gene matches. The CDR3 nucleotides read TGCAGTGCTAGAGATGTCGACAGGGCCTTGGAGACCCAGTACTTC. Protein sequence: CSARDVDRALETQYF.

The rearrangement uses TRBV14 and TRBJ2-4; either TRBD1 or TRBD2 may supply D (5 bases each). The CDR3 is 15 residues long. Germline V lookup: CDR1 SGHDN, CDR2 FVKESK. V was shortened by 8 bases and J by 8 bases, with 22 bases between the two germline ends. The CDR3 DNA reads as TGTGCCAGCGGCCCACTGCGCGCAGGGAGAGACATTCAGTACTTC. Translated: CASGPLRAGRDIQYF.

This clonotype showed up just a few times. The V and J genes are TRBV20-1 and TRBJ2-1; 14 bases line up with TRBD2. This CDR3 region has 19 residues. V shed 5 bases, J shed 2 bases, and the junction held 14 bases outside the gene matches. CDR1 is DFQATT, CDR2 SNEGSKA, per germline (reference sequence). The CDR3 bases are TGCAGTGCTTTGGCCGGGACTAGCGGGAGAAGCACGGCCTACAATGAGCAGTTCTTC. Its protein product is CSALAGTSGRSTAYNEQFF.

This clonotype has a count of ten or more. V usage is TRBV12-3 or TRBV12-4 and J usage is TRBJ2-1, with 8 bases lining up with TRBD2. The V and J ends lost 6 bases and 0 bases, in that order; junction bases with no gene match: 1. The CDR3 is 14 residues long. CDR3 nucleotide sequence: TGTGCCAGCAGAAGCGGGAGCTCCTACAATGAGCAGTTCTTC. This gives the protein CASRSGSSYNEQFF.

The chain employs TRBV5-5 and TRBJ1-5, with D hard to call. The ends were cut back, 0 bases at V and 2 bases at J, with 15 bases in the middle. The length of the CDR3 is 17 residues. Per the germline V gene, CDR1 is SGHKS and CDR2 is YYEKEE (reference sequence). CDR3 region: CASSLAATHFGNQPQHF. CDR3 nucleotide sequence: TGTGCCAGCAGCTTGGCTGCCACTCATTTCGGCAATCAGCCCCAGCATTTT.

With regard to this clonotype: A much larger clone lies one base from this, so it may be a read error. It is likely a read error, because the conserved phenylalanine at the end of the CDR3 is missing. The gene calls are TRBV20-1 and TRBJ2-3, with D hard to call. Germline assignment: CDR1 DFQATT and CDR2 SNEGSKA (reference sequence). Trimming removed 2 bases at V and 6 bases at J, with 3 bases between. This CDR3 is 10 amino acids long. CDR3: CSARTDTQYL. DNA for the CDR3: TGCAGTGCTAGAACCGATACGCAGTATTTG.

This clonotype has a count of ten or more. The chain links TRBV28 to TRBJ2-5; 7 nucleotides line up with TRBD2. CDR1 and CDR2 (germline): MDHEN, SYDVKM. Trimming at V came to 2 bases and at J to 5 bases, leaving 2 bases not matched to a gene. The CDR3 contains 13 residues. CDR3 region: CASSLRGSETQYF. CDR3 in DNA: TGTGCCAGCAGTTTACGCGGGAGTGAGACCCAGTACTTC.

This clonotype was counted at least ten times. DNA of the CDR3: TGTGCCAGCAGCCTTGGACAGGGAGCTGACAATGAGCAGTTCTTC. Its protein is CASSLGQGADNEQFF. This chain uses TRBV7-3 with TRBJ2-1; TRBD1 matches at 8 bases. CDR3 size: 15 residues. Germline V CDR1 and CDR2: SGHTA, FQGTGA. Trimming at V came to 5 bases and at J to 5 bases, leaving 8 bases not matched to a gene.

The gene calls are TRBV7-3 and TRBJ1-1, with 7 bases that match TRBD1. J was trimmed by 1 base and V by 2 bases; bases with no gene match: 4. The germline V gene encodes CDR1 SGHTA and CDR2 FQGTGA. This CDR3 comprises 15 residues. CDR3 DNA sequence: TGTGCCAGCAGCTTATCAGCAGGGGGGAACACTGAAGCTTTCTTT. Translation: CASSLSAGGNTEAFF.